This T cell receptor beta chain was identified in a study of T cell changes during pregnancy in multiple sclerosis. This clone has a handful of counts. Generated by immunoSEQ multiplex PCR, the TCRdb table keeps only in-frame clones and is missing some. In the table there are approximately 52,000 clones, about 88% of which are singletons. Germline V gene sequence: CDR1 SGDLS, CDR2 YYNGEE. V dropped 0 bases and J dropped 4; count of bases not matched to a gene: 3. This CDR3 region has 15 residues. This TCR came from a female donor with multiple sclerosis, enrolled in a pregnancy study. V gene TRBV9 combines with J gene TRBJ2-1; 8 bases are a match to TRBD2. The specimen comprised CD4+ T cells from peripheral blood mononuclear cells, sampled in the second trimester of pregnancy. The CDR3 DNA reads TGTGCCAGCAGCGTAGTTAGCGGGAATTACAATGAGCAGTTCTTC. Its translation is CASSVVSGNYNEQFF.